Shown below are 20 T cell receptor beta chains from a single sample sequenced in a study of PD-1 blockade in classical Hodgkin lymphoma. Clones were read by immunoSEQ multiplex PCR, and TCRdb kept only the in-frame ones, dropping some. The sample carries approximately 44,000 clones, 55% to 70% recorded once. Time point of the sample: cycle 4 day 1 (C4D1), after more than five weeks of nivolumab. Relapses following autologous stem cell transplantation were seen in all patients, with brentuximab vedotin exposure varying. The sequenced sample was peripheral blood mononuclear cells (PBMCs), obtained before the fourth cycle of nivolumab. The receptors were sampled from a human donor with classical Hodgkin lymphoma.

V and J are TRBV30 and TRBJ1-1; the match to TRBD1 covers 9 bases. V shed 6 bases, J shed 3 bases, and the junction held 2 bases outside the gene matches. Germline values: CDR1 GTSNPN, CDR2 SVGIG (reference sequence). CDR3 length: 12 amino acids. The CDR3 DNA sequence: TGTGCCTGCGGGACAGGGCACACTGAAGCTTTCTTT. Its protein product is CACGTGHTEAFF.

V gene TRBV28 combines with J gene TRBJ2-5, with D possibly matching TRBD2 (7 bases). This CDR3 is built from 14 residues. Trimming pared 6 bases from V and 5 bases from J, leaving 16 bases between. CDR1 is MDHEN and CDR2 is SYDVKM in the germline V gene. CDR3 nucleotides: TGTGCCAGCAGCCCGGGGGGCCGTCTGGAGACCCAGTACTTC. Protein sequence: CASSPGGRLETQYF. The full variable domain, in which reference TRBV28 and TRBJ2-5 provide the parts outside the CDR3, is DVKVTQSSRYLVKRTGEKVFLECVQDMDHENMFWYRQDPGLGLRLIYFSYDVKMKEKGDIPEGYSVSREKKERFSLILESASTNQTSMYLCASSPGGRLETQYFGPGTRLLVL.

By share, this clone ranks as medium-sized. The chain joins TRBV19 to TRBJ1-5; no clear D. The V gene lost 3 bases and the J gene lost 1 base, with 10 bases spanning the gap. The germline V gene has CDR1 LNHDA and CDR2 SQIVND (reference sequence). CDR3 size: 15 residues. The CDR3: CASSIMSTSNQPQHF. The CDR3 coding sequence is TGTGCCAGTAGTATCATGAGTACCAGCAATCAGCCCCAGCATTTT.

This clone is labeled as medium-sized. This chain links TRBV6-6 with TRBJ1-4; TRBD1 might be the D (5 bases). Germline lookup yields CDR1 MNHNY and CDR2 SVGAGI (reference sequence). The V end lost 7 bases, the J end lost 6 bases, and 15 bases lay between the germline ends. The CDR3 length is 14 residues. The CDR3 protein is CASNHPGGDEKLFF. CDR3 DNA sequence: TGTGCCAGCAACCACCCGGGAGGGGATGAAAAACTGTTTTTT.

This clone was seen just once. The CDR3 sequence: CASSLGRGLFFPLHF. CDR3 bases: TGTGCCAGCAGCTTAGGGAGGGGACTCTTTTTTCCCCTCCACTTT. The chain is built from TRBV7-6 and TRBJ1-6; the D gene is possibly TRBD1 (5 bases). CDR1 and CDR2 from the germline V gene are SGHVS and FNYEAQ. Trimming shortened V by 1 base and J by 13 bases, and 17 bases separated the two germline ends. This CDR3 has 15 residues.

The rearrangement links TRBV7-8 to TRBJ2-5, with 9 bases identical to TRBD1. Trimming at V came to 4 bases and at J to 5 bases, leaving 5 bases not matched to a gene. Germline V gives CDR1 SGHVS, CDR2 FQNEAQ. This CDR3 comprises 14 residues. The CDR3 bases are TGTGCCAGCAGCTCTGACAGGGGGTTTGAGACCCAGTACTTC. Translating gives CASSSDRGFETQYF.

This chain joins TRBV12-5 and TRBJ1-4; D not resolved. CDR1 and CDR2 (germline): LGHNT, FRNRAP. V lost 3 bases and J lost 8, with 13 bases in between. This CDR3 contains 14 residues. The CDR3 region has the DNA TGTGCTAGTGGTTTATACGGAGCGCGGGAAAAACTGTTTTTT. It is translated as CASGLYGAREKLFF.

The genes are TRBV7-9 and TRBJ2-1, with 9 bases that match TRBD2. The CDR3 has 17 amino acids. After removal of 2 bases from V and 7 bases from J, the junction contained 12 bases not matched to a gene. Germline lookup yields CDR1 SEHNR and CDR2 FQNEAQ (reference sequence). CDR3 DNA: TGTGCCAGCAGCTTAAAGCGGGGGGCCCCGGTGGTGAATGAGCAGTTCTTC. It codes for CASSLKRGAPVVNEQFF.

This clone was detected a few times. V is TRBV2 and J is TRBJ1-5; D is unresolved. Per germline, CDR1 SNHLY and CDR2 FYNNEI. V lost 5 bases, J lost 4 bases, and 9 bases lay in between. The CDR3 contains 13 residues. The CDR3 DNA is TGTGCCAGCAGTTACGGCCGGAATCAGCCCCAGCATTTT. It encodes CASSYGRNQPQHF.

The chain recombines TRBV9 with TRBJ1-6; no firm D call. Germline-derived CDR1 and CDR2 are SGDLS and YYNGEE. The CDR3 contains 15 residues. Trimming left V 1 base short and J 0 bases short, with 5 bases between. The CDR3 DNA reads TGTGCCAGCAGCGTAACGGGCTCCTATAATTCACCCCTCCACTTT. It specifies CASSVTGSYNSPLHF. Full variable domain (missing parts from reference TRBV9 and TRBJ1-6): DSGVTQTPKHLITATGQRVTLRCSPRSGDLSVYWYQQSLDQGLQFLIQYYNGEERAKGNILERFSAQQFPDLHSELNLSSLELGDSALYFCASSVTGSYNSPLHFGNGTRLTVT.

This rearrangement joins TRBV4-1 to TRBJ1-1, with a tentative D call TRBD1 (5 bases). The CDR3 has 15 amino acids. Trimming stripped 4 bases from V and 4 bases from J, with 16 bases between. Per the germline V gene, CDR1 is MGHRA and CDR2 is YSYEKL. CDR3 amino acids: CASSLPRRGGTEAFF. Written as DNA, the CDR3 is TGCGCCAGCAGCCTCCCGCGGAGGGGCGGCACTGAAGCTTTCTTT.

The chain combines TRBV10-3 with TRBJ2-7; D unclear. Trimming took 11 bases from V and 2 from J, leaving 13 bases between them. Germline V gene sequence: CDR1 ENHRY, CDR2 SYGVKD. The CDR3 is made up of 12 amino acids. The chain's CDR3 is CASQADTYEQYF. The CDR3 DNA is TGTGCCTCCCAGGCAGATACCTACGAGCAGTACTTC.

This sequence joins TRBV6-4 and TRBJ1-1; TRBD1 might be the D (5 bases). V was pared by 3 bases and J by 2 bases, with 7 bases between. The germline V gene encodes CDR1 MRHNA and CDR2 SNTAGT. The CDR3 runs 13 residues. CDR3 bases: TGTGCCAGCAGTGAGGGACTAAACACTGAAGCTTTCTTT. Its protein product is CASSEGLNTEAFF.

J is TRBJ2-2 and V is TRBV7-9; 11 nucleotides align to TRBD2. Germline V gene sequence: CDR1 SEHNR, CDR2 FQNEAQ (reference sequence). V lost 1 base to trimming and J lost 3 bases; unmatched junction nucleotides: 4. The CDR3 extends over 17 amino acids. Written as DNA, the CDR3 is TGTGCCAGCAGCTTAGAACTAGCGGGGGCGCACACCGGGGAGCTGTTTTTT. Amino acid sequence: CASSLELAGAHTGELFF.

This sequence joins TRBV27 and TRBJ1-3; D is uncertain. Trimming pared 3 bases from V and 0 bases from J, leaving 6 bases between. The CDR3 loop spans 14 amino acids. Germline-derived CDR1 and CDR2 are MNHEY and SMNVEV (reference sequence). In DNA form, the CDR3 reads TGTGCCAGCAGTTTGGACGGCTCTGGAAACACCATATATTTT. Translation gives CASSLDGSGNTIYF.

The chain links TRBV2 to TRBJ2-7; 9 positions match TRBD1. Germline V gene lookup returns CDR1 SNHLY and CDR2 FYNNEI. V shed 4 bases, J shed 2 bases, and the junction held 6 bases outside the gene matches. The CDR3 covers 15 residues. The CDR3 nucleotides read TGTGCCAGCAGTGGGACAGGGGATTTCACCTACGAGCAGTACTTC. Translated, it gives CASSGTGDFTYEQYF.

On this clone itself: The sample carries other DNA sequences with the same CDR3. The chain links TRBV5-1 to TRBJ2-1, with TRBD2 matching 11 bases. CDR1 SGHRS and CDR2 YFSETQ come from the germline V gene. This CDR3 spans 15 amino acids. Losses at the gene ends were 2 bases for V and 4 bases for J; bases not matched to a gene: 2. CDR3 DNA: TGCGCCAGCAGCTTAACTAGCGGGGGATACAATGAGCAGTTCTTC. Its translation: CASSLTSGGYNEQFF. Together with reference TRBV5-1 and TRBJ2-1, the CDR3 gives the full variable domain: KAGVTQTPRYLIKTRGQQVTLSCSPISGHRSVSWYQQTPGQGLQFLFEYFSETQRNKGNFPGRFSGRQFSNSRSEMNVSTLELGDSALYLCASSLTSGGYNEQFFGPGTRLTVL.

V is TRBV7-8 and J is TRBJ2-5, with 11 bases aligning to TRBD1. Trimming cost V 5 bases and J 2 bases; bases outside gene matches: 4. The CDR3 contains 15 residues. Looked up from germline, CDR1 is SGHVS and CDR2 is FQNEAQ. Written as DNA, the CDR3 is TGTGCCAGCAGCCACCGGGACAGGGGGCAAGAGACCCAGTACTTC. It codes for CASSHRDRGQETQYF.

This clone has at least ten counts. The V call is TRBV5-4, the J call TRBJ2-7; D may be TRBD1 (6 bases). Germline lookup yields CDR1 SGHNT and CDR2 YYREEE (reference sequence). This CDR3 has 12 amino acids. Between the trimmed V and J ends, which lost 0 bases and 6 bases, there was a span of 7 bases. Here the CDR3 DNA reads TGTGCCAGCAGCTTGGGAGGGGGCGAGCAGTACTTC. Protein product: CASSLGGGEQYF.

In this sample, this clone turned up once. In DNA form, the CDR3 reads TGTGCCAGCTTCGACACCCCCGACAAGAATAATTCACCCCTCCACTTT. Amino acids: CASFDTPDKNNSPLHF. The chain couples TRBV21-1 to TRBJ1-6; TRBD1 is the table's D call and was not checked against the DNA. TRBV21-1 is noted as a pseudogene. The CDR3 sequence is 16 residues long.